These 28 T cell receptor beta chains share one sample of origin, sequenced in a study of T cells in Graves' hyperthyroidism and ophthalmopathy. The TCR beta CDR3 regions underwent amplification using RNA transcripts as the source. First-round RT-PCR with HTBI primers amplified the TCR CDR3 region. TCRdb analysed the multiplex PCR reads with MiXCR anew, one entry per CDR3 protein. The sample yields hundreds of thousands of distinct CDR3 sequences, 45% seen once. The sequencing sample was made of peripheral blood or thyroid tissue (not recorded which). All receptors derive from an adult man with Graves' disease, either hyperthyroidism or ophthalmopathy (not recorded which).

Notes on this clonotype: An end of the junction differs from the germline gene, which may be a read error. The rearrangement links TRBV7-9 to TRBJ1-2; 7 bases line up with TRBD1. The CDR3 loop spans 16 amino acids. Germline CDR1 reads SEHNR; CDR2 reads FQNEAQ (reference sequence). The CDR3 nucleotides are TGTGCCAGCAGCGTAGCGTTACAACAGGGGTCCGGTGGCTACACCTTC. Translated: CASSVALQQGSGGYTF.

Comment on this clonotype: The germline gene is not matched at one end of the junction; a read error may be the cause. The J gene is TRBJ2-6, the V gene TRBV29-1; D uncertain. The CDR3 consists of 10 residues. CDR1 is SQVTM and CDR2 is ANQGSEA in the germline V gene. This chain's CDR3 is CSAGRLPEAF. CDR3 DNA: TGCAGCGCAGGACGGTTGCCTGAAGCTTTC.

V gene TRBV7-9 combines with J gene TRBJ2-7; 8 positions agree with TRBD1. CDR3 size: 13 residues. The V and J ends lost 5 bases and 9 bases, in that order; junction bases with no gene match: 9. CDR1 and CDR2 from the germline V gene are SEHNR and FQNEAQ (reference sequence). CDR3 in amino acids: CASSQVWGTGQYF. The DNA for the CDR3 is TGTGCCAGCAGCCAAGTGTGGGGGACAGGGCAGTACTTC.

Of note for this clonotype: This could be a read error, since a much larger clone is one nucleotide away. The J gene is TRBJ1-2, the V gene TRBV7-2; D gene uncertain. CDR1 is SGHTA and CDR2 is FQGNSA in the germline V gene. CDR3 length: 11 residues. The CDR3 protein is CAGSLRGRYTF. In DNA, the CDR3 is TGTGCCGGCAGCTTGCGAGGACGCTACACCTTC.

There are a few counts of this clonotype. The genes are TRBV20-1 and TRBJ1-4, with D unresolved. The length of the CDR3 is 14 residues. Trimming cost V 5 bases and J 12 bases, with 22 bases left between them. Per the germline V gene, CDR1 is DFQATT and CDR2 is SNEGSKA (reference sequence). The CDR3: CSARKTQGLGELFF. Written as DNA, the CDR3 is TGCAGTGCTCGCAAGACACAAGGGCTCGGGGAACTGTTTTTT.

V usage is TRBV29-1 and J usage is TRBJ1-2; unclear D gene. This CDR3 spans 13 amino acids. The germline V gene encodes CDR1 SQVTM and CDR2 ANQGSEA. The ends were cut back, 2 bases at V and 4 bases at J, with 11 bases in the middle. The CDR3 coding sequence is TGCAGCGTTGAATGGGGTACCGCCTATGGCTACACCTTC. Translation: CSVEWGTAYGYTF.

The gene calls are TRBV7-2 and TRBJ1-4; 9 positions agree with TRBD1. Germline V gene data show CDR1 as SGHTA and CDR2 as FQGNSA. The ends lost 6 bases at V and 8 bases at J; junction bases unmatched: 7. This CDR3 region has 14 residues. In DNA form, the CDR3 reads TGTGCCAGCAGGGCCGGGACAGGGCCGGAAAAACTGTTTTTT. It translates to CASRAGTGPEKLFF.

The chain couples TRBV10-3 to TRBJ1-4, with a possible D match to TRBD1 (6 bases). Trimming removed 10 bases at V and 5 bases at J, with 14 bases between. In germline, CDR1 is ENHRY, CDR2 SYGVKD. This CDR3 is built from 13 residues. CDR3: CASEGQLNEKLFF. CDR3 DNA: TGTGCCAGCGAAGGACAGCTGAATGAAAAACTGTTTTTT.

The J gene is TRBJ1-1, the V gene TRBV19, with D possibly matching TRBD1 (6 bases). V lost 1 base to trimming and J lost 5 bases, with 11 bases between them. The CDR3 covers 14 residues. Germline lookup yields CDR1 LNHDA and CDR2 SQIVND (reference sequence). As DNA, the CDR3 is TGTGCCAGTAGTATAGTTACAGGGCAGACTGAAGCTTTCTTT. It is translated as CASSIVTGQTEAFF.

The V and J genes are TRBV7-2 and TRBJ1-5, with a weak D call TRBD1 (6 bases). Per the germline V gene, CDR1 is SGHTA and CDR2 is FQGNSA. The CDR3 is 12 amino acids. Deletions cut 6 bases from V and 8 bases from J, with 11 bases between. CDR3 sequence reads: CASSLRDKPQHF. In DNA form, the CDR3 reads TGTGCCAGCAGTTTACGGGACAAGCCCCAGCATTTT.

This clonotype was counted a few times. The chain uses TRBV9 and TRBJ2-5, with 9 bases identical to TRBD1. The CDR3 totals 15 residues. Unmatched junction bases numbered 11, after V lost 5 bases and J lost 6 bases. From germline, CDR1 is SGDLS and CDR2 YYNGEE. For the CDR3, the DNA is TGTGCCAGCAGTTCCCCGGGACAGGGCGGGAAGACCCAGTACTTC. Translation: CASSSPGQGGKTQYF. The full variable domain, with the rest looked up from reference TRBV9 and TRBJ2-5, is DSGVTQTPKHLITATGQRVTLRCSPRSGDLSVYWYQQSLDQGLQFLIQYYNGEERAKGNILERFSAQQFPDLHSELNLSSLELGDSALYFCASSSPGQGGKTQYFGPGTRLLVL.

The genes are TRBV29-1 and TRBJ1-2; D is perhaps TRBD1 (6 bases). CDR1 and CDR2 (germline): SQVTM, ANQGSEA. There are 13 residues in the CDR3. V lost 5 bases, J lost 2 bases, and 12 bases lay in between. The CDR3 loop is CSVSGTPNYGYTF. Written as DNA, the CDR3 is TGCAGCGTTTCGGGGACACCAAACTATGGCTACACCTTC.

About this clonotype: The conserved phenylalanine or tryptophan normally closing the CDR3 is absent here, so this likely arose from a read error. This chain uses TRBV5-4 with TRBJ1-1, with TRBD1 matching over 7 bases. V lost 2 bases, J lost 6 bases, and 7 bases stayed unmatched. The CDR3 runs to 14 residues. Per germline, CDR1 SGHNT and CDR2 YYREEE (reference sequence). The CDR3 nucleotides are TGTGCCAGCAGCTTAGCGTGGGGGACAGCTGAAGCTTTCTTA. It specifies CASSLAWGTAEAFL.

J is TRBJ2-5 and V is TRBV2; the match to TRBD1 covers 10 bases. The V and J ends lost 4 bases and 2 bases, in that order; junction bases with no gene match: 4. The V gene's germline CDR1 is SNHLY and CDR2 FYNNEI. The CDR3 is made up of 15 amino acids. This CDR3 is CASSAGQGGQETQYF. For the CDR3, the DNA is TGTGCCAGCAGTGCAGGACAGGGGGGTCAAGAGACCCAGTACTTC. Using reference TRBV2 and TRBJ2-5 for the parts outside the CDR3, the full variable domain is EPEVTQTPSHQVTQMGQEVILRCVPISNHLYFYWYRQILGQKVEFLVSFYNNEISEKSEIFDDQFSVERPDGSNFTLKIRSTKLEDSAMYFCASSAGQGGQETQYFGPGTRLLVL.

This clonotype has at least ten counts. In DNA form, the CDR3 reads TGTGCCAGCAGCCTGGGGGGCTCTGGGGCCAACGTCCTGACTTTC. This gives the protein CASSLGGSGANVLTF. The chain employs TRBV7-2 and TRBJ2-6; D is perhaps TRBD2 (6 bases). This CDR3 contains 15 residues. Per germline, CDR1 SGHTA and CDR2 FQGNSA. V shed 5 bases and J shed 0 bases, with 8 bases lying between them.

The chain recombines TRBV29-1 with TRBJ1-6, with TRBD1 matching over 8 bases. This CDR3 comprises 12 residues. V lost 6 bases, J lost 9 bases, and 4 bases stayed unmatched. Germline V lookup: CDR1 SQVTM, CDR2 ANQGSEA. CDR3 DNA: TGCAGCGTCCAGGGGGCAGGTTCACCCCTCCACTTT. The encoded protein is CSVQGAGSPLHF.

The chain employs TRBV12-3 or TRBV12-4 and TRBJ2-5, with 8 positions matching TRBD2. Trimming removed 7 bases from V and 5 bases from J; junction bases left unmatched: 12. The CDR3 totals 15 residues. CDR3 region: CASTKIGGAGETQYF. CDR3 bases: TGTGCCAGCACCAAAATCGGGGGGGCGGGGGAGACCCAGTACTTC.

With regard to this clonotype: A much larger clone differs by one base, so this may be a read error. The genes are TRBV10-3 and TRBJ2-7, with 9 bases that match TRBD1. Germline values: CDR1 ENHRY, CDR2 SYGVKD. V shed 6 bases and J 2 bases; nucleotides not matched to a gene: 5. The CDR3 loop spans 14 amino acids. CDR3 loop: CAIRERTGAYEQYF. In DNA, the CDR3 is TGTGCCATCAGAGAAAGGACAGGGGCCTACGAGCAGTACTTC.

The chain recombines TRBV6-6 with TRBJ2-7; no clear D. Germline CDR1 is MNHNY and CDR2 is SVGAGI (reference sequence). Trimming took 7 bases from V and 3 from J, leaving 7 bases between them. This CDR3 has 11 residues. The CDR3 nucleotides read TGTGCCAGCATAGGGTTCTACGAGCAGTACTTC. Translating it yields CASIGFYEQYF.

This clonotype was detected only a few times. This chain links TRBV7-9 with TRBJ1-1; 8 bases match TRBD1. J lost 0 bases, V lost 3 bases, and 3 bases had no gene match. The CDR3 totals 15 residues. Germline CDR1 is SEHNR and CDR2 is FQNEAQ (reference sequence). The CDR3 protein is CASSFRGRVNTEAFF. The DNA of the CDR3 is TGTGCCAGCAGCTTCAGGGGGCGGGTGAACACTGAAGCTTTCTTT.

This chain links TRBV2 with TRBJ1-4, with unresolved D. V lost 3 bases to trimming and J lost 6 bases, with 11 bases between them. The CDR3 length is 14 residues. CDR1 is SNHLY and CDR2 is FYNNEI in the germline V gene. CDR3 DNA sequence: TGTGCCAGCAGTGAGGCAGGCCAAGATGAAAAACTGTTTTTT. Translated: CASSEAGQDEKLFF.

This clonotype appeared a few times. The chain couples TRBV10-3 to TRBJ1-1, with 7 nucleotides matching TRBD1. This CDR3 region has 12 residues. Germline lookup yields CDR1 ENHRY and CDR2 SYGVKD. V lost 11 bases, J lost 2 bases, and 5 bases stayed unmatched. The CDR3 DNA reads TGTGCCGGACGACAGGGCAACACTGAAGCTTTCTTT. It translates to CAGRQGNTEAFF.

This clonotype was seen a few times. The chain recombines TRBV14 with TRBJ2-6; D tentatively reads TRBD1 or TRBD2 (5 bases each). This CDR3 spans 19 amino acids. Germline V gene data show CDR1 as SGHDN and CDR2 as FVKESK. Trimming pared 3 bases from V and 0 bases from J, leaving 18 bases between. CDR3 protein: CASSQFGTAKSSGANVLTF. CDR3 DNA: TGTGCCAGCAGCCAGTTCGGGACGGCGAAAAGCTCTGGGGCCAACGTCCTGACTTTC. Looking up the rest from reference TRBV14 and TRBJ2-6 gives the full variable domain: EAGVTQFPSHSVIEKGQTVTLRCDPISGHDNLYWYRRVMGKEIKFLLHFVKESKQDESGMPNNRFLAERTGGTYSTLKVQPAELEDSGVYFCASSQFGTAKSSGANVLTFGAGSRLTVL.

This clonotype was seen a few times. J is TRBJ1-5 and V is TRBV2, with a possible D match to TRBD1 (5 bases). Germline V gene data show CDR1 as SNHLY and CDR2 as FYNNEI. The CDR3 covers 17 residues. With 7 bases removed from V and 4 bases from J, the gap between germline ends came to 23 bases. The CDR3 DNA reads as TGTGCCAGCACGGGGGGGATCGGGACGACTCTGAATCAGCCCCAGCATTTT. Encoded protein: CASTGGIGTTLNQPQHF.

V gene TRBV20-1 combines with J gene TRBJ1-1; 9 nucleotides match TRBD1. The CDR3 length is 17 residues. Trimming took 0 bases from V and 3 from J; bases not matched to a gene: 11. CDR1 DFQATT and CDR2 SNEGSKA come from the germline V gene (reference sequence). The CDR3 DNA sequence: TGCAGTGCTAGAGATGGGGGAATAGGGACAGGGCACACTGAAGCTTTCTTT. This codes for CSARDGGIGTGHTEAFF.

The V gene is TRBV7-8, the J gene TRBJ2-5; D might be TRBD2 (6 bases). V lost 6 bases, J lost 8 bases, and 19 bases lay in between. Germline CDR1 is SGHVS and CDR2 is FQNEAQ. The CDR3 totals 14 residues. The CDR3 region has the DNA TGTGCCAGCAGTGCTAGCGAAGAGGTCGGAACCCAGTACTTC. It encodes CASSASEEVGTQYF. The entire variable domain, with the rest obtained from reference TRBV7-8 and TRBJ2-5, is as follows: GAGVSQSPRYKVAKRGQDVALRCDPISGHVSLFWYQQALGQGPEFLTYFQNEAQLDKSGLPSDRFFAERPEGSVSTLKIQRTQQEDSAVYLCASSASEEVGTQYFGPGTRLLVL.

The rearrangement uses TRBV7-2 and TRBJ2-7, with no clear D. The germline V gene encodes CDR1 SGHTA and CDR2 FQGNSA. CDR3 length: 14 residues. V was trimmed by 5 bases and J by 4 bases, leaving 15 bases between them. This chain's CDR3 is CASSGYAPSYEQYF. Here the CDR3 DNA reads TGTGCCAGCAGCGGTTACGCACCTTCTTACGAGCAGTACTTC.

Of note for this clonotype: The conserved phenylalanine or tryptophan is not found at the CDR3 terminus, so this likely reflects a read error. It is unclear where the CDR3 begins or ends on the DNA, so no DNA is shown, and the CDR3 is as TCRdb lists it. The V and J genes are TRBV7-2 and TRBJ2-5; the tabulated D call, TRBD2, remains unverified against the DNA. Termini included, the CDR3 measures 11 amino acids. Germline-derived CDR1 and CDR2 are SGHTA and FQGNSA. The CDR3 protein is CASSARGGRGI.